This T cell receptor (beta chain) derives from a study of HIV-infected patients and healthy controls. Study-level findings and limits: In healthy controls, MAIT alpha CDR3s were common; in HIV+ repertoires, severely depleted. CMV-associated CDR3s mostly grew nonsignificantly during therapy, while HIV-associated CDR3s declined significantly.

This CDR3 region has 16 residues. Germline V gene sequence: CDR1 DFQATT, CDR2 SNEGSKA (reference sequence). J lost 3 bases, V lost 0 bases, and 5 bases had no gene match. Alpha and beta constant-region primers primed reverse transcription of 400 to 650 ng RNA. Each of the alpha and beta chains got its own library through chain-specific third strand synthesis with indices. A 12-nucleotide barcode per molecule came from two concatenated random hexamers added pre-amplification. TCRdb used MiXCR to reprocess the 5' RACE reads, holding one entry per CDR3 protein. The table lists 15,000 to 20,000 distinct CDR3 sequences, around 8.2% of them singletons, with over 5.5% in the top ten. This clonotype appeared many times. The antigen is not known. No cell fractionation was done, so the repertoire covers all unsorted peripheral blood T cells.

The origin of this receptor is an adult in good health. The gene calls are TRBV20-1 and TRBJ2-2; 9 nucleotides match TRBD2. The sample comprised blood. CDR3 region: CSAREQTSGYTGELFF. The CDR3 nucleotides read TGCAGTGCTAGAGAACAGACTAGCGGATACACCGGGGAGCTGTTTTTT.